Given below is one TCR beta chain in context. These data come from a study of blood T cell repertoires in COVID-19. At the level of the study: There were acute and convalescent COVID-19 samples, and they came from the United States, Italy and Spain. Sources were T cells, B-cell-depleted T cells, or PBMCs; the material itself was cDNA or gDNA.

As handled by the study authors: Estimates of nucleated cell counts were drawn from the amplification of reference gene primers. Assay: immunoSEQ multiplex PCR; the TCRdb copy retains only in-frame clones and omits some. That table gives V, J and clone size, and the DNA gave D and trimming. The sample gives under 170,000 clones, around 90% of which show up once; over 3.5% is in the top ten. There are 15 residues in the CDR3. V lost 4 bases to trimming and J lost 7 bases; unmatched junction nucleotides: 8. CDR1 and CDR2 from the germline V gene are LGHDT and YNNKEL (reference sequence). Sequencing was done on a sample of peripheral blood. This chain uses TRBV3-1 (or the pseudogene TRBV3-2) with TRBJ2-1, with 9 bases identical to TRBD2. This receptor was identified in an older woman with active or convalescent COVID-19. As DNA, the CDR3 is TGTGCCAGCAGCCGCGGGGGGGCCCTTTCGAATGAGCAGTTCTTC. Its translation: CASSRGGALSNEQFF.